The next 31 T cell receptor beta chains were all read from a single sample in a study of OX40 agonist ivuxolimab in advanced cancers. The data were produced by immunoSEQ multiplex PCR, yet TCRdb's version contains in-frame clones alone and is incomplete. The sample lists 40,000 or so clones, 92% seen once, with 7.5% to 10% in the top ten. The sample consisted of CD4+ or CD8+ T cells sorted from blood, taken in a trial of the OX40 agonist ivuxolimab. The receptors come from an adult with an advanced solid tumor such as melanoma, head and neck, liver or kidney cancer.

The rearrangement uses TRBV9 and TRBJ1-2; D is undetermined. Germline values: CDR1 SGDLS, CDR2 YYNGEE. The CDR3 has 15 residues. Between the trimmed V and J ends, which lost 1 base and 6 bases, there was a span of 16 bases. CDR3 bases: TGTGCCAGCAGCGTAACGGGCGGAGGGTTCCATGGCTACACCTTC. Translation gives CASSVTGGGFHGYTF.

The chain employs TRBV2 and TRBJ2-1, with 11 bases aligning to TRBD2. Germline assignment: CDR1 SNHLY and CDR2 FYNNEI. The trim removed 6 bases at V and 2 bases at J, leaving 3 bases unmatched. The CDR3 sequence is 15 residues long. CDR3 DNA: TGTGCCAGCAGAACGACTAGCGGGGCCTACAATGAGCAGTTCTTC. It specifies CASRTTSGAYNEQFF.

The CDR3: CASSLGRQTSPSNYGYTF. Written as DNA, the CDR3 is TGTGCCAGCAGTTTAGGCCGACAGACGAGCCCTAGTAACTATGGCTACACCTTC. This sequence joins TRBV28 and TRBJ1-2; maybe TRBD1 (5 bases). Looked up from germline, CDR1 is MDHEN and CDR2 is SYDVKM. The CDR3 loop spans 18 amino acids. Trimming stripped 2 bases from V and 1 base from J, with 20 bases between.

The chain employs TRBV19 and TRBJ2-2; maybe TRBD2 (6 bases). Trimming left V 6 bases short and J 7 bases short, with 15 bases between. Looked up from germline, CDR1 is LNHDA and CDR2 is SQIVND (reference sequence). This CDR3 contains 14 residues. The CDR3 region has the DNA TGTGCCAGTAGCCTCAAGCGGGTAGGCGGGGAGCTGTTTTTT. Amino acids: CASSLKRVGGELFF.

About this clone itself: At one end the junction does not follow the germline gene, possibly because of a read error. This chain links TRBV7-7 with TRBJ2-3, with TRBD1 matching over 8 bases. This CDR3 has 14 residues. Per germline, CDR1 SSHAT and CDR2 FNYEAQ (reference sequence). CDR3 DNA sequence: TGTGCCAGCAGTCCTGGACAGGGCACAAATACGCAGTATTTT. Translated, it gives CASSPGQGTNTQYF.

V usage is TRBV4-1 and J usage is TRBJ2-1; TRBD2 agrees at 7 bases. This CDR3 region has 17 residues. In germline, CDR1 is MGHRA, CDR2 YSYEKL. V gave up 0 bases and J gave up 0 bases; unmatched junction bases: 5. CDR3 loop: CASSQDGGRSSYNEQFF. In DNA form, the CDR3 reads TGCGCCAGCAGCCAAGATGGCGGGAGAAGCTCCTACAATGAGCAGTTCTTC.

Points on this clone: Other DNA sequences in this sample translate to the same CDR3. The CDR3 spells CASSQAGSSYNEQFF. DNA for the CDR3: TGCGCCAGCAGCCAAGCGGGGAGCTCCTACAATGAGCAGTTCTTC. The V and J genes are TRBV4-1 and TRBJ2-1; a weak D match, TRBD2 (5 bases). The V end lost 1 base, the J end lost 0 bases, and 7 bases lay between the germline ends. This CDR3 has 15 amino acids. CDR1 MGHRA and CDR2 YSYEKL come from the germline V gene.

The sample holds a few counts of this clone. The chain combines TRBV14 with TRBJ2-1, with 13 bases fitting TRBD2. Germline assignment: CDR1 SGHDN and CDR2 FVKESK. The trim removed 4 bases at V and 10 bases at J, leaving 7 bases unmatched. The CDR3 is made up of 15 amino acids. The CDR3 bases are TGTGCCAGCAGCCCAACTAGCGGGAGGGCCCAAGAGCAGTTCTTC. Protein: CASSPTSGRAQEQFF.

The V and J genes are TRBV9 and TRBJ1-2; 7 bases are shared with TRBD1. The ends lost 3 bases at V and 8 bases at J; junction bases unmatched: 7. This CDR3 has 13 amino acids. The germline V gene has CDR1 SGDLS and CDR2 YYNGEE. Here the CDR3 DNA reads TGTGCCAGCAGCGGCACAGGGGTTTGGGGCTACACCTTC. Translated: CASSGTGVWGYTF.

The CDR3 sequence: CASSSILWGGHYGYTF. Written as DNA, the CDR3 is TGTGCCAGCAGTTCAATACTTTGGGGGGGCCACTATGGCTACACCTTC. The J gene is TRBJ1-2, the V gene TRBV28; tentative D call: TRBD1 (6 bases). V shed 4 bases and J shed 3 bases, with 18 bases lying between them. Germline CDR1 is MDHEN and CDR2 is SYDVKM. The CDR3 runs to 16 residues.

The chain uses TRBV19 and TRBJ1-5; 9 positions agree with TRBD1. The length of the CDR3 is 15 residues. The J segment lost 4 bases and the V segment lost 9 bases, leaving 10 bases of the junction unmatched. Germline V lookup: CDR1 LNHDA, CDR2 SQIVND (reference sequence). CDR3 sequence (DNA): TGTGCCAGACACAGGGGGCGGCTAACGAATCAGCCCCAGCATTTT. Amino acid sequence: CARHRGRLTNQPQHF.

V is TRBV5-6 and J is TRBJ2-7; 9 positions agree with TRBD1. The CDR3 extends over 14 amino acids. In germline, CDR1 is SGHDT, CDR2 YYEEEE. With V trimmed by 2 bases and J by 4 bases, 4 bases remained unmatched. Here the CDR3 reads CASSFTGGAYEQYV. As DNA, the CDR3 is TGTGCCAGCAGCTTTACAGGGGGCGCGTACGAGCAGTACGTC.

J is TRBJ2-1 and V is TRBV27, with no clear D. The V gene lost 2 bases and the J gene lost 4 bases, with 12 bases spanning the gap. CDR3 size: 15 residues. From germline, CDR1 is MNHEY and CDR2 SMNVEV (reference sequence). The CDR3 spells CASSLGVAPYNEQFF. The CDR3 nucleotides are TGTGCCAGCAGTTTAGGGGTAGCCCCATACAATGAGCAGTTCTTC.

V is TRBV19 and J is TRBJ2-1; 7 positions agree with TRBD2. The V gene's germline CDR1 is LNHDA and CDR2 SQIVND (reference sequence). J was trimmed by 4 bases and V by 8 bases; bases with no gene match: 8. The CDR3 length is 14 residues. CDR3 region: CASSRDYLYNEQFF. As DNA, the CDR3 is TGTGCCAGTTCCCGGGACTATCTTTACAATGAGCAGTTCTTC.

V and J are TRBV6-5 and TRBJ2-7; D is unresolved. Trimming cost V 0 bases and J 7 bases, with 4 bases left between them. The CDR3 covers 11 residues. Germline values: CDR1 MNHEY, CDR2 SVGAGI. The CDR3 bases are TGTGCCAGCAGTTACTCAGGAGAGCAGTACTTC. Amino acid sequence: CASSYSGEQYF.

V is TRBV7-2 and J is TRBJ1-1; D gene uncertain. Trimming cost V 5 bases and J 4 bases, with 8 bases left between them. The CDR3 extends over 12 amino acids. CDR1 and CDR2 (germline): SGHTA, FQGNSA. The CDR3 loop is CASSGEGTEAFF. The CDR3 region has the DNA TGTGCCAGCAGCGGGGAGGGCACTGAAGCTTTCTTT.

The chain recombines TRBV7-9 with TRBJ2-5; 11 nucleotides agree with TRBD2. Germline-derived CDR1 and CDR2 are SEHNR and FQNEAQ (reference sequence). J was trimmed by 5 bases and V by 8 bases; bases with no gene match: 7. The CDR3 is made up of 14 amino acids. The CDR3 reads CASSLAGGYETQYF. The CDR3 bases are TGTGCCAGCTCGTTAGCGGGAGGGTATGAGACCCAGTACTTC.

The rearrangement links TRBV7-8 to TRBJ1-4; D uncertain. The V and J ends lost 1 base and 5 bases respectively, with 5 bases between them. Looked up from germline, CDR1 is SGHVS and CDR2 is FQNEAQ. This CDR3 region has 13 residues. CDR3 sequence reads: CASSLGPNEKLFF. The CDR3 region has the DNA TGTGCCAGCAGCTTAGGTCCGAATGAAAAACTGTTTTTT.

This rearrangement joins TRBV11-2 to TRBJ2-2; 11 bases map to TRBD2. With 4 bases clipped from V and 5 bases from J, the junction kept 9 bases outside the gene matches. Germline CDR1 SGHAT, CDR2 FQNNGV. The CDR3 runs 17 residues. Here the CDR3 DNA reads TGTGCCAGCAGCTACTTAGCGGGAGGGGTATCTACCGGGGAGCTGTTTTTT. Its translation is CASSYLAGGVSTGELFF.

V and J are TRBV6-6 and TRBJ2-5; possible D gene TRBD2, 6 bases. V was pared by 8 bases and J by 4 bases, with 20 bases between. CDR3 size: 15 residues. Germline CDR1 is MNHNY and CDR2 is SVGAGI (reference sequence). CDR3 region: CASHSGDSSGETQYF. CDR3 sequence (DNA): TGTGCCAGCCATAGTGGGGACTCTTCGGGAGAGACCCAGTACTTC.

The chain joins TRBV30 to TRBJ1-2; a weak D match, TRBD1 (6 bases). Germline V gene sequence: CDR1 GTSNPN, CDR2 SVGIG (reference sequence). The CDR3 is 14 amino acids. V shed 4 bases and J shed 3 bases, with 15 bases lying between them. The CDR3, as DNA: TGTGCCTGGACCGTTGGAGGGGGGCACTATGGCTACACCTTC. Protein: CAWTVGGGHYGYTF.

This chain uses TRBV7-9 with TRBJ1-2; 12 bases are a match to TRBD1. The CDR3 is 15 residues long. From germline, CDR1 is SEHNR and CDR2 FQNEAQ (reference sequence). The trim removed 2 bases at V and 7 bases at J, leaving 5 bases unmatched. The CDR3 DNA reads as TGTGCCAGCAGCTTACCGGGACAGGGGGCGGTTGGCTACACCTTC. Residues: CASSLPGQGAVGYTF.

For the CDR3, the DNA is TGTGCCAGCAGTGAAGCAAGGACAAGTAGCACAGATACGCAGTATTTT. This codes for CASSEARTSSTDTQYF. The gene calls are TRBV6-1 and TRBJ2-3; a possible D gene is TRBD1 (5 bases). The CDR3 spans 16 residues. Germline CDR1 is MNHNS and CDR2 is SASEGT. Trimming took off 0 bases at V and 0 bases at J, with 10 bases between the two ends.

The genes are TRBV27 and TRBJ2-7; 12 bases fit TRBD2. Germline V gene lookup returns CDR1 MNHEY and CDR2 SMNVEV (reference sequence). With V trimmed by 5 bases and J by 7 bases, 6 bases remained unmatched. The CDR3 covers 14 residues. The CDR3 bases are TGTGCCAGCAGTCCGACTGGACTAGCGGGGGAGCAGTACTTC. Protein product: CASSPTGLAGEQYF.

V gene TRBV10-3 combines with J gene TRBJ2-7, with 10 bases fitting TRBD2. CDR1 and CDR2 (germline): ENHRY, SYGVKD. V lost 10 bases to trimming and J lost 5 bases; unmatched junction nucleotides: 17. This CDR3 is 16 amino acids long. CDR3: CATVSGAGGLIHEQYF. The CDR3 DNA sequence: TGTGCCACCGTGAGTGGAGCGGGAGGGTTGATCCACGAGCAGTACTTC.

This clone was seen just once. The chain joins TRBV2 to TRBJ2-7; TRBD1 or TRBD2 may be the D gene (5 bases each). In germline, CDR1 is SNHLY, CDR2 FYNNEI. This CDR3 contains 16 residues. Trimming took 2 bases from V and 2 from J, leaving 16 bases between them. Here the CDR3 reads CASSERRGGGPYEQYV. The CDR3 bases are TGTGCCAGCAGTGAACGAAGGGGCGGAGGTCCCTACGAGCAGTACGTC.

The J gene is TRBJ2-5, the V gene TRBV11-3; the match to TRBD2 covers 7 bases. The CDR3 length is 15 residues. The germline gives CDR1 SGHNT, CDR2 YENEEA. Germline trimming cut 5 bases from V and 2 bases from J; bases unmatched to any gene: 8. CDR3 amino acids: CASSLGGRRQETQYF. The CDR3, as DNA: TGTGCCAGCAGCCTGGGGGGGAGGCGGCAAGAGACCCAGTACTTC.

In this sample, this clone turned up a few times. V usage is TRBV5-6 and J usage is TRBJ1-1, with D hard to call. Per germline, CDR1 SGHDT and CDR2 YYEEEE. V lost 4 bases, J lost 8 bases, and 12 bases lay in between. This CDR3 comprises 12 residues. CDR3 sequence: CASSGPDLEAFF. In DNA form, the CDR3 reads TGTGCCAGCAGCGGACCCGACTTAGAAGCTTTCTTT.

V usage is TRBV21-1 and J usage is TRBJ1-2; the DNA was not used to check the table's D call, TRBD1. TRBV21-1 is annotated as a pseudogene. This CDR3 comprises 17 residues. The CDR3 spells CASSKVKSGAGDYGYTF. In DNA, the CDR3 is TGTGCCAGCAGCAAAGTTAAATCTGGGGCAGGGGACTATGGCTACACCTTC.

The V call is TRBV6-5, the J call TRBJ2-7; 10 bases align to TRBD1. Germline V gives CDR1 MNHEY, CDR2 SVGAGI. Germline trimming cut 6 bases from V and 4 bases from J; bases unmatched to any gene: 9. There are 15 residues in the CDR3. The DNA of the CDR3 is TGTGCCAGCAGCCCTAGACAGGGGGCTTTTTACGAGCAGTACGTC. Translating it yields CASSPRQGAFYEQYV.

This clone was counted a single time. V and J are TRBV9 and TRBJ2-7; D is perhaps TRBD2 (6 bases). CDR3 length: 16 amino acids. The V gene lost 0 bases and the J gene lost 6 bases, with 19 bases spanning the gap. The V gene's germline CDR1 is SGDLS and CDR2 YYNGEE. CDR3 nucleotide sequence: TGTGCCAGCAGCGTAGAAGCCTTGACTAGTTATTGCGAGCAGTACGTC. This gives the protein CASSVEALTSYCEQYV.